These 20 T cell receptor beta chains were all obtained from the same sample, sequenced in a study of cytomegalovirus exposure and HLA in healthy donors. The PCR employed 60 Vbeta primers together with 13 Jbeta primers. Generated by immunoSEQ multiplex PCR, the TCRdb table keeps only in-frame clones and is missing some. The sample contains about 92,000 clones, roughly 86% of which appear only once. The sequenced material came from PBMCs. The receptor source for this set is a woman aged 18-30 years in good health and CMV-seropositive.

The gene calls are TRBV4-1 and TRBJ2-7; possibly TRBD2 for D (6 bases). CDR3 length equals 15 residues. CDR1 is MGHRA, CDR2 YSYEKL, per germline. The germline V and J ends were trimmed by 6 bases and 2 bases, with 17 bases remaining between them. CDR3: CASSWDSLGTYEQYF. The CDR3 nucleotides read TGCGCCAGCAGTTGGGACTCTCTAGGGACCTACGAGCAGTACTTC.

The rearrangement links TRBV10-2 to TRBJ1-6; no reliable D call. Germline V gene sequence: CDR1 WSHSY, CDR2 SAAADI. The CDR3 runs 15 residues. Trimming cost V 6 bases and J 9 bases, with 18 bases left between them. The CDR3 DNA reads TGCGCCAGCAGAGAATCGAAGGGAGTTGTTTCACCCCTCCACTTT. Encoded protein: CASRESKGVVSPLHF.

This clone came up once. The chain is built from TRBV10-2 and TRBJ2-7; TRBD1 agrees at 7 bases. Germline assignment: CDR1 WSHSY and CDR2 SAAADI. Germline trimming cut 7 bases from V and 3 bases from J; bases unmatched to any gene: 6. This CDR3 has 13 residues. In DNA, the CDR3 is TGCGCCAGCACCCCGGGACAGTACTACGAGCAGTACTTC. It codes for CASTPGQYYEQYF.

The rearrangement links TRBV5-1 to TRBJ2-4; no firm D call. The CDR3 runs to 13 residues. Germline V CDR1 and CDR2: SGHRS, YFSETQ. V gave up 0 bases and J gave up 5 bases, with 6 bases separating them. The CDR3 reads CASSLDYENIQYF. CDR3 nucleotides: TGCGCCAGCAGCTTGGACTACGAAAACATTCAGTACTTC.

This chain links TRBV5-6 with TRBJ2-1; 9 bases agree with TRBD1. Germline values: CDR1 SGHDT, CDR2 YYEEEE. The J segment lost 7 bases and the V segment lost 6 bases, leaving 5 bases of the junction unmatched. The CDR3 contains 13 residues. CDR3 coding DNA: TGTGCCAGCACCACGGACAGGGGAAATGAGCAGTTCTTC. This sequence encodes CASTTDRGNEQFF.

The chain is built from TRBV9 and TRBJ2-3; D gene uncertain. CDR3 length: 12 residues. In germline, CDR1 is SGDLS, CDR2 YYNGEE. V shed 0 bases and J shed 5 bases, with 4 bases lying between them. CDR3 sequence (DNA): TGTGCCAGCAGCGTAGCCAAAGATACGCAGTATTTT. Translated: CASSVAKDTQYF.

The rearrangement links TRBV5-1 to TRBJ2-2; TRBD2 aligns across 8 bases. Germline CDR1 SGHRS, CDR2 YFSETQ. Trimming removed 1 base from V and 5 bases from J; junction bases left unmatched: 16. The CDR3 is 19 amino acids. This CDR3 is CASSLSRSPSGSDTGELFF. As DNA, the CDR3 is TGCGCCAGCAGCTTGTCCCGTAGCCCAAGCGGGAGTGATACCGGGGAGCTGTTTTTT.

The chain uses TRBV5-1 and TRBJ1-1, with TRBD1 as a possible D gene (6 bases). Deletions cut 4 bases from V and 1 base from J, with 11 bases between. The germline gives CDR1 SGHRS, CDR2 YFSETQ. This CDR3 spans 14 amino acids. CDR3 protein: CASSRGTSNTEAFF. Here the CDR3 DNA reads TGCGCCAGCAGCAGAGGGACATCGAACACTGAAGCTTTCTTT. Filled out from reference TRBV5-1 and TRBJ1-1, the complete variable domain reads KAGVTQTPRYLIKTRGQQVTLSCSPISGHRSVSWYQQTPGQGLQFLFEYFSETQRNKGNFPGRFSGRQFSNSRSEMNVSTLELGDSALYLCASSRGTSNTEAFFGQGTRLTVV.

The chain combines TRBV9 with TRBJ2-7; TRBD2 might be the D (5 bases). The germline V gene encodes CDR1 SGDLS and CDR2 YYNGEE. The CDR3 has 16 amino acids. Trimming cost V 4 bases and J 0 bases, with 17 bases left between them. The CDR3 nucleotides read TGTGCCAGCAGCCCCGGCGGCGGGCCGCTCTCCTACGAGCAGTACTTC. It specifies CASSPGGGPLSYEQYF.

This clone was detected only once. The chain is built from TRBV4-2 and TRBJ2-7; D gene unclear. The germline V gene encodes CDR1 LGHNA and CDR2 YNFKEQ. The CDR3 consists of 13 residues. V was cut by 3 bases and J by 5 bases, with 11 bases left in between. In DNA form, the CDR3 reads TGTGCCAGCAGCCACTCCGTGAGTCACGAGCAGTACTTC. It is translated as CASSHSVSHEQYF.

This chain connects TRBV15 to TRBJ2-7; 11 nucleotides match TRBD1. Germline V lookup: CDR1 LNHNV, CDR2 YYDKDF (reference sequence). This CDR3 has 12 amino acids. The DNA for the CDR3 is TGTAGCTCCGGGACAGGGGGCTACGAGCAGTACTTC. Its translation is CSSGTGGYEQYF.

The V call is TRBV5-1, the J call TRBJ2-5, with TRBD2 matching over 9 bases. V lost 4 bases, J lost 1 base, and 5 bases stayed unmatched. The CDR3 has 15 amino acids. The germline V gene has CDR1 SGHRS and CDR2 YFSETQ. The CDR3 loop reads CASSPYSGSQETQYF. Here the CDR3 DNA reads TGCGCCAGCAGCCCCTATAGCGGGAGCCAAGAGACCCAGTACTTC.

The CDR3 DNA reads TGTGCCAGCAACGCGGGGGCGGGAGATCCCCCCCCAGATACGCAGTATTTT. Amino acids: CASNAGAGDPPPDTQYF. The rearrangement joins TRBV27 to TRBJ2-3; D possibly corresponds to TRBD2 (7 bases). The V gene's germline CDR1 is MNHEY and CDR2 SMNVEV (reference sequence). The CDR3 extends over 17 amino acids. V gave up 7 bases and J gave up 4 bases, with 24 bases separating them.

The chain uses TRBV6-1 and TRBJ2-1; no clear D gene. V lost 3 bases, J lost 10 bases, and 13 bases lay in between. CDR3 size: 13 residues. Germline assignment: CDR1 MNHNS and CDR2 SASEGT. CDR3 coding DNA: TGTGCCAGCAGTGAGTCAAACCCGAGAGAGCAGTTCTTC. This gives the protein CASSESNPREQFF.

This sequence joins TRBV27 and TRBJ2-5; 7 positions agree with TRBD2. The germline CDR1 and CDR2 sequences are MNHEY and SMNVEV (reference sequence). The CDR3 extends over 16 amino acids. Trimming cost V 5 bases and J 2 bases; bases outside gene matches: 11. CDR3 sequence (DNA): TGTGCCAGCAGTCTACCCCCCGGGGGAGGGCAAGAGACCCAGTACTTC. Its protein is CASSLPPGGGQETQYF.

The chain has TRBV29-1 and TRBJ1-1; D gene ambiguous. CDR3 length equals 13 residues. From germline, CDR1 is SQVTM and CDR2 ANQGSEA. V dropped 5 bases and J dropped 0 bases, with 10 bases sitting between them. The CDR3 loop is CSVRGSLNTEAFF. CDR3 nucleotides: TGCAGCGTTCGCGGGTCCCTGAACACTGAAGCTTTCTTT.

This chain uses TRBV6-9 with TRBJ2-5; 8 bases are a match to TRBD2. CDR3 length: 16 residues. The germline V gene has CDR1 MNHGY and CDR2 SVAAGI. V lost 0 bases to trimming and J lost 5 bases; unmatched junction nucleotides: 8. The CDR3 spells CASSYSGRGAEETQYF. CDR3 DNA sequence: TGTGCCAGCAGTTATTCGGGGCGGGGGGCCGAGGAGACCCAGTACTTC.

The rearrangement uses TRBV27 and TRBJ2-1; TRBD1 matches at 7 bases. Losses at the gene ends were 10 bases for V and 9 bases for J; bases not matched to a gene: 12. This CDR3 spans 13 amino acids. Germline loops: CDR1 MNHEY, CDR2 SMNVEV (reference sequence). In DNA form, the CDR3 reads TGTGCCACCACCCCGATCACAGGGGTTGAGCAGTTCTTC. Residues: CATTPITGVEQFF.

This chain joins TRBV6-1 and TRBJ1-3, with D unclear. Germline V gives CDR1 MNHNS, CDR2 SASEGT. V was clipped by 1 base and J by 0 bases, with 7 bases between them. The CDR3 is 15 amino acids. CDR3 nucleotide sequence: TGTGCCAGCAGTGAAGGGACTTTCTCTGGAAACACCATATATTTT. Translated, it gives CASSEGTFSGNTIYF.

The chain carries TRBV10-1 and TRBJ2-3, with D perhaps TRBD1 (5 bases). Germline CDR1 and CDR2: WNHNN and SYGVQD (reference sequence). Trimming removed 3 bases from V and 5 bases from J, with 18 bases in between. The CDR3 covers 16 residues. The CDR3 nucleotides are TGCGCCAGCAGTGAAAGTCAGGGATCCGTCGGAGATACGCAGTATTTT. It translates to CASSESQGSVGDTQYF.